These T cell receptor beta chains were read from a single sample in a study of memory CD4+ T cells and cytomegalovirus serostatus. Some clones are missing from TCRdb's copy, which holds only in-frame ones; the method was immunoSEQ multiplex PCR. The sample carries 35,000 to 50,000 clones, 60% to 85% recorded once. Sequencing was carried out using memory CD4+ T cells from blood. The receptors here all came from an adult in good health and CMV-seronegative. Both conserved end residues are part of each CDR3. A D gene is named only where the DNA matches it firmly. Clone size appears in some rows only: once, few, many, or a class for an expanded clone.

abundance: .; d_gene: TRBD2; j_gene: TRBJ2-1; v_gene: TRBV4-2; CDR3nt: TGTGCCAGCAGCCAAGAAAGCGGGGGGCGGTATGAGCAGTTCTTC; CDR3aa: CASSQESGGRYEQFF
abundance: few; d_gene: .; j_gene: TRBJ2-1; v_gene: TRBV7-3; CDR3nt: TGTGCCAGCAGCTTAACCGGGGCAACCTACAATGAGCAGTTCTTC; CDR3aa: CASSLTGATYNEQFF
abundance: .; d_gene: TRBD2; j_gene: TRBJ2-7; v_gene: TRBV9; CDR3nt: TGTGCCAGCAGCGTAGCTCCTAGCGGGGCCCCCTACGAGCAGTACTTC; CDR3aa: CASSVAPSGAPYEQYF
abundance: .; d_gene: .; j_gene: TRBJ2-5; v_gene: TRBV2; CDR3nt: TGTGCCAGCCACCGGGGCCGAGAGACCCAGTACTTC; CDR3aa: CASHRGRETQYF
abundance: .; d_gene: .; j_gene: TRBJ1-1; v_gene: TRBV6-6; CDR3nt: TGTGCCAGTTCTGGTCAGGCGAACACTGAAGCTTTCTTT; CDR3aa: CASSGQANTEAFF
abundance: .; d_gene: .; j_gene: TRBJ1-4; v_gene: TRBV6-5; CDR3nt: TGTGCCAGCAGCCCCACATCTAATGAAAAACTGTTTTTT; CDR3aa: CASSPTSNEKLFF
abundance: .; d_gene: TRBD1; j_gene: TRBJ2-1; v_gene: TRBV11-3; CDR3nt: TGTGCCAGCAGCCTGCTAACCGGGACAGGGAACGACAATGAGCAGTTCTTC; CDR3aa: CASSLLTGTGNDNEQFF
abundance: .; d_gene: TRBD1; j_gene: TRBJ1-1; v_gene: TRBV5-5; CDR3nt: TGTGCCAGCAGCCCCAGACAGGGCTTGAACACTGAAGCTTTCTTT; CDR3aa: CASSPRQGLNTEAFF
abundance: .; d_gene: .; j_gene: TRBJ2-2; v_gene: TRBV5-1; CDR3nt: TGCGCCAGCAGCCCACCCGGGGTGGAGCTGTTTTTT; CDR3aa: CASSPPGVELFF
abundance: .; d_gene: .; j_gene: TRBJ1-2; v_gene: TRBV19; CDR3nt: TGTGCCAGTGGAGTGCCAGGGTGGGGCTACACCTTC; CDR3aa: CASGVPGWGYTF
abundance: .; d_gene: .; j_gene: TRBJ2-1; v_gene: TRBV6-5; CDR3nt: TGTGCCAGCAGTTACGATCCTAGATTCAATGAGCAGTTCTTC; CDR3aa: CASSYDPRFNEQFF
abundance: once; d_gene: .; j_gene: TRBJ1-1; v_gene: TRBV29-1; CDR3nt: TGCAGCGTCAAGGTTCAGGAGAACACTGAAGCTTTCTTT; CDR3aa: CSVKVQENTEAFF
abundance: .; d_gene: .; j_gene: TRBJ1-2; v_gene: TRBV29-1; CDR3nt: TGCAGCGTTGAAAGAGGGGGGTTCAGAAAAGACTATGGCTACACCTTC; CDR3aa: CSVERGGFRKDYGYTF
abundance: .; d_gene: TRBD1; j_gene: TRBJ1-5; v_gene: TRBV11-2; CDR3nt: TGTGCCAGCAGCGGGACAGGGTATCAGCCCCAGCATTTT; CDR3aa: CASSGTGYQPQHF
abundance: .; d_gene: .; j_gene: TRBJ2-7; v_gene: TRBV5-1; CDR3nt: TGCGCCAGCAGCTTGGATAAACCCTACGAGCAGTACTTC; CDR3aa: CASSLDKPYEQYF
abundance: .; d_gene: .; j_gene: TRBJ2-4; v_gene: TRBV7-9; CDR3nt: TGTGCCAGCAGCCTCTCCCAGGCACTGGACATTCAGTACTTC; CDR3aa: CASSLSQALDIQYF
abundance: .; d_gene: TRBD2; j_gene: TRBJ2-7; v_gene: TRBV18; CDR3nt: TGTGCCAGCTCCTCGGGACTAGCGGGTTACGAGCAGTACTTC; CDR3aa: CASSSGLAGYEQYF
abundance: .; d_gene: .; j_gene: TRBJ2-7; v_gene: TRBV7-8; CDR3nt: TGTGCCAGCAGCTTAGCGCGATTAGCAGCCCACTACGAGCAGTACTTC; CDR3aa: CASSLARLAAHYEQYF
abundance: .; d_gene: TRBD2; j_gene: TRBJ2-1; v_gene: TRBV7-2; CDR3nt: TGTGCCAGCAGTTCTCGGGCGGGGGGGTTGAATGAGCAGTTCTTC; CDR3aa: CASSSRAGGLNEQFF
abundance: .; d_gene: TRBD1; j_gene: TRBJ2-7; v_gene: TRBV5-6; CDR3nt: TGTGCCAGCAGCTGGGGACAGGGTAACTACGAGCAGTACTTC; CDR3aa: CASSWGQGNYEQYF
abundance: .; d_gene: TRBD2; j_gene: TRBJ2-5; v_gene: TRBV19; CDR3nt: TGTGCCAGTAAAGGAGCGGGGTCAGAGACCCAGTACTTC; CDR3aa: CASKGAGSETQYF
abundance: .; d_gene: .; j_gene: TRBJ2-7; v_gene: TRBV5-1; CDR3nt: TGCGCCAGCAGCTTTATGGGGAGCAGCTACGAGCAGTACTTC; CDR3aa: CASSFMGSSYEQYF
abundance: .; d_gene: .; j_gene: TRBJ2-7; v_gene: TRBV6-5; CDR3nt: TGTGCCAGCAGTTACTCGATCGGTAGCATAGCCTACGAGCAGTACTTC; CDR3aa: CASSYSIGSIAYEQYF
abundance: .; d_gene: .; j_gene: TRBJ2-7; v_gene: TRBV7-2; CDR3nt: TGTGCCAGCAGGGCGGGGGCTGAGGGTCGGGAGCAGTACTTC; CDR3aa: CASRAGAEGREQYF
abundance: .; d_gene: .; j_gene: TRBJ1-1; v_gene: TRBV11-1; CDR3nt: TGTGCCAGCAGCTTAGGAAGGGGGTCGACTTTCTTT; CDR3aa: CASSLGRGSTFF
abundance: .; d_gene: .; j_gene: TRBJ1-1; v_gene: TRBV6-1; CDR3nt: TGTGCCAGCATCGAATATAGGGGTCGGAACACTGAAGCTTTCTTT; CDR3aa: CASIEYRGRNTEAFF
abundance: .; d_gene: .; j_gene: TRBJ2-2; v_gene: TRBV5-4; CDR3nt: TGTGCCAGCAGCGCGGACCGGGGGTCAGCGAGGGAGCTGTTTTTT; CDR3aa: CASSADRGSARELFF
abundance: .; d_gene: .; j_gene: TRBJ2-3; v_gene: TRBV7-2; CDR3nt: TGTGCCAGCAGCTTTGCCGACCAGACAGATACGCAGTATTTT; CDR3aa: CASSFADQTDTQYF
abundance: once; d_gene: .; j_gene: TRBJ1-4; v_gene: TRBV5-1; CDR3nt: TGCGCCAGCAGCTTCCAGGGTTATGAAAAACTGTTTTTT; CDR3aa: CASSFQGYEKLFF
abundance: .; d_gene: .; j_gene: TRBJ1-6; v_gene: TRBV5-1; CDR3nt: TGCGCCAGCAGCTCAACTGACAGACAGAGCTCCTATAATTCACCCCTCCACTTT; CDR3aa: CASSSTDRQSSYNSPLHF
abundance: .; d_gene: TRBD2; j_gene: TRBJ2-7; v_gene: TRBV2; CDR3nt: TGTGCCAGCAGTGACCTAAGCGGGGGGCCCTTTAACTACGAGCAGTACTTC; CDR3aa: CASSDLSGGPFNYEQYF
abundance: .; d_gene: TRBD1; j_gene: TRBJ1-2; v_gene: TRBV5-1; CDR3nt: TGCGCCAGCCAACGGGACAGGGTGGGAGGCTACACCTTC; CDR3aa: CASQRDRVGGYTF
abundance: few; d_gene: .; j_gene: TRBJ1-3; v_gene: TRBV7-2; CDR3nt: TGTGCCAGCAGCATCCAGGGTGGTGGAAACACCATATATTTT; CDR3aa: CASSIQGGGNTIYF
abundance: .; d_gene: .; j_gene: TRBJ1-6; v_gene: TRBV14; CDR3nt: TGTGCCAGCAGCCAATCGAATACCAGGAGTTCACCCCTCCACTTT; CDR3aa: CASSQSNTRSSPLHF
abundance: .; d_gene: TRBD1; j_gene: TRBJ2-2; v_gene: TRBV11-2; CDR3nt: TGTGCCAGCAGCTTTGGACAGGGGTCCGGGGAGCTGTTTTTT; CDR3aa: CASSFGQGSGELFF
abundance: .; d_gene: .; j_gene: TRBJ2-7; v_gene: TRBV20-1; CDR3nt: TGCAGTGCGCCTTATGGGGGCGAGCAGTACTTC; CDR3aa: CSAPYGGEQYF
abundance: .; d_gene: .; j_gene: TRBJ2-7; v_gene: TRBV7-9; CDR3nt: TGTGCCAGCAGCTTAATGGGGCAAGGCTACGAGCAGTACTTC; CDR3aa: CASSLMGQGYEQYF
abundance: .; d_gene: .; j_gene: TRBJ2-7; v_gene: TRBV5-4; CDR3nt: TGTGCCAGCAGCTTGGCCGGAGGTGGGGGCTACGAGCAGTACTTC; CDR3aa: CASSLAGGGGYEQYF
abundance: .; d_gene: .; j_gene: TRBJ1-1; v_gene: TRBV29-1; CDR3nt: TGCAGCGTTGATCCACAATCCATGAACACTGAAGCTTTCTTT; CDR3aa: CSVDPQSMNTEAFF
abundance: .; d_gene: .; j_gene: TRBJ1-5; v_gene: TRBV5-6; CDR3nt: TGTGCCAGCAGCTTGGGGACTCGCAATCAGCCCCAGCATTTT; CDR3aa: CASSLGTRNQPQHF
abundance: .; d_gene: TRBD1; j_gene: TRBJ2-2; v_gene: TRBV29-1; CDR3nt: TGCAGCGTTTCTCAGGGGGTGGGGACCGGGGAGCTGTTTTTT; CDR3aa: CSVSQGVGTGELFF
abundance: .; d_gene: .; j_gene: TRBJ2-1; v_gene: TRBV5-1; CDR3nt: TGCGCCAGCAGCTTGGACAGGGCCTACAATGAGCAGTTCTTC; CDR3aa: CASSLDRAYNEQFF